Listed below are T cell receptor beta chains from one sample, sequenced in a study of T-cell memory formation after mild COVID-19. A single record per CDR3 protein comes from TCRdb applying MiXCR to the 5' RACE reads. The table has hundreds of thousands of distinct CDR3 sequences, about 20% seen once; the top ten hold about 8.7%. The sequenced sample was PBMCs or a T cell subset sorted from them (not recorded which). Receptor source: an adult woman who had mild COVID-19 (a few samples of this study predate the infection). Cell type and time point are not known. Each CDR3 is given with its conserved first and last residue. D genes are given only for firm matches. The size of a clone is reported for some rows only, either as once, few or many, or as a class for expanded clones.

size,V,length,D,J,DNA,CDR3
many,TRBV12-3/TRBV12-4,13,NA,TRBJ2-5,TGTGCCAGCAGTTCCGCCGGGGGAGAGACCCAGTACTTC,CASSSAGGETQYF
few,TRBV7-9,13,NA,TRBJ2-7,TGTGCCAGCACCCTACCAAACTCCTACGAGCAGTACTTC,CASTLPNSYEQYF
NA,TRBV6-5,13,NA,TRBJ1-1,TGTGCCAGCAGCTCAAGGGGGGGGCCGTCGGCTTTCTTT,CASSSRGGPSAFF
few,TRBV18,14,NA,TRBJ2-5,TGTGCCAGCTCACCATGGGCAGACCAAGAGACCCAGTACTTC,CASSPWADQETQYF
NA,TRBV29-1,13,NA,TRBJ2-7,TGCAGCGTTAGGGACAAGGTCGTCCACGAGCAGTACTTC,CSVRDKVVHEQYF
few,TRBV5-6,15,NA,TRBJ2-1,TGTGCCAGCAGCTTGCGCTATCATCCCTACAATGAGCAGTTCTTC,CASSLRYHPYNEQFF
few,TRBV9,15,TRBD2,TRBJ2-7,TGTGCCAGCAGCGCAACACCGGGACTAGCCTACGAGCAGTACTTC,CASSATPGLAYEQYF
NA,TRBV6-4,14,TRBD1,TRBJ1-1,TGTGCCAGCAGTAATGAACAGGGGGGGACTGAAGCTTTCTTT,CASSNEQGGTEAFF
NA,TRBV5-1,16,TRBD2,TRBJ2-3,TGCGCCAGCAGCATACGGACTAGCGGCAGCACAGATACGCAGTATTTT,CASSIRTSGSTDTQYF
many,TRBV4-1,16,NA,TRBJ1-2,TGCGCCAGCAGCCCAACTCGGGGCAGGGGAACCTTTGGCTACACCTTC,CASSPTRGRGTFGYTF
NA,TRBV20-1,13,NA,TRBJ1-5,TGCAGTGCTAGAGACAACTCATATCAGCCCCAGCATTTT,CSARDNSYQPQHF
NA,TRBV5-6,16,TRBD1,TRBJ1-2,TGTGCCAGCAGCTCACCAAACAGGGGGCGGTTATCTGGCTACACCTTC,CASSSPNRGRLSGYTF
few,TRBV7-2,15,TRBD2,TRBJ2-2,TGTGCCAGCAGCCCGGGGGGGCTATGGACCGGGGAGCTGTTTTTT,CASSPGGLWTGELFF
few,TRBV9,15,NA,TRBJ2-1,TGTGCCAGCAGCGTAGACCCGGCTAGGGGGAATGAGCAGTTCTTC,CASSVDPARGNEQFF
NA,TRBV12-3/TRBV12-4,15,TRBD2,TRBJ2-1,TGTGCCAGCAGTATTAGCGGGGGGGCCTGGGGTGAGCAGTTCTTC,CASSISGGAWGEQFF
NA,TRBV2,14,NA,TRBJ1-5,TGTGCCAGCAGTGACATGAATAGCAATCAGCCCCAGCATTTT,CASSDMNSNQPQHF
NA,TRBV6-1,15,TRBD1,TRBJ2-7,TGTGCCAGCAGTGAAGGGACAGGGGGTGTGGACGAGCAGTACTTC,CASSEGTGGVDEQYF
NA,TRBV27,19,TRBD2,TRBJ2-3,TGTGCCAGCAGTTCTAGCGGGGGGGCATCCCTAACCCGCACAGATACGCAGTATTTT,CASSSSGGASLTRTDTQYF
NA,TRBV5-1,15,TRBD2,TRBJ2-3,TGCGCCAGCAGCGGACAGACTAGCGGCCTCGATACGCAGTATTTT,CASSGQTSGLDTQYF
few,TRBV11-2,16,TRBD2,TRBJ2-1,TGTGCCAGCAGCTTCCTGATTAGCGGGGCGAACAATGAGCAGTTCTTC,CASSFLISGANNEQFF
NA,TRBV2,14,TRBD1,TRBJ1-1,TGTGCCAGCAGTGGACAGGGGCGCGGCACTGAAGCTTTCTTT,CASSGQGRGTEAFF
NA,TRBV12-3/TRBV12-4,16,TRBD1,TRBJ2-7,TGTGCCAGCAGGCCGGGACAGGGAGAAGGATTCTACGAGCAGTACTTC,CASRPGQGEGFYEQYF
many,TRBV4-2,12,NA,TRBJ2-1,TGTGCCAGCAGGAGGGCTGACAATGAGCAGTTCTTC,CASRRADNEQFF
few,TRBV7-9,15,NA,TRBJ2-7,TGTGCCAGCAGCTCCTTTGTGGGAGAGTCCTACGAGCAGTACTTC,CASSSFVGESYEQYF
once,TRBV12-3/TRBV12-4,17,NA,TRBJ2-1,TGTGCCAGCAGCGGGGGGCCGGTTAGTGGTGCGGGTGGTGAGCAGTTCTTC,CASSGGPVSGAGGEQFF
few,TRBV7-2,15,NA,TRBJ1-1,TGTGCCAGCAGCTTAGCACTCACACTGAACACTGAAGCTTTCTTT,CASSLALTLNTEAFF
few,TRBV2,16,NA,TRBJ2-1,TGTGCCAGCAGTGAAGCGCACCGGGGTACCTACAATGAGCAGTTCTTC,CASSEAHRGTYNEQFF
NA,TRBV6-2/TRBV6-3,17,TRBD2,TRBJ2-7,TGTGCCAGCAGTTACTCCGTGGGACTAGCGGGAGAAGGCGAGCAGTACTTC,CASSYSVGLAGEGEQYF
few,TRBV5-4,16,NA,TRBJ2-2,TGTGCCAGCAGCCTGGCCGGGACTCGGAACACCGGGGAGCTGTTTTTT,CASSLAGTRNTGELFF
NA,TRBV6-1,13,NA,TRBJ1-5,TGTGCCAGCAGTGAGGGGCTTTGGCAGCCCCAGCATTTT,CASSEGLWQPQHF
few,TRBV6-5,14,NA,TRBJ2-3,TGTGCCAGCTCGTTTGACGGATTCACAGATACGCAGTATTTT,CASSFDGFTDTQYF
many,TRBV7-9,15,NA,TRBJ2-1,TGTGCCAGCAGCCTCACCACGAGCTCCTACAATGAGCAGTTCTTC,CASSLTTSSYNEQFF
few,TRBV18,15,NA,TRBJ1-1,TGTGCCAGCTCACCACAGGCAGGAGAGAACACTGAAGCTTTCTTT,CASSPQAGENTEAFF
NA,TRBV7-8,14,NA,TRBJ2-1,TGTGCCAGCAGCTTAAAACCATTCGTCAATGAGCAGTTCTTC,CASSLKPFVNEQFF
few,TRBV29-1,17,TRBD2,TRBJ2-7,TGCAGCGTTGAGCAGGGACTAGCGGGAGGGAGCTCCTACGAGCAGTACTTC,CSVEQGLAGGSSYEQYF
many,TRBV5-1,12,NA,TRBJ2-1,TGCGCCAGCAGCTTGGACAACAATGAGCAGTTCTTC,CASSLDNNEQFF
few,TRBV9,14,NA,TRBJ2-1,TGTGCCAGCAGCGTTGGCCTAGGAGGTGGTGAGCAGTTCTTC,CASSVGLGGGEQFF
few,TRBV7-8,14,NA,TRBJ1-1,TGTGCCAGCAGCCCTGGACACGCGAACACTGAAGCTTTCTTT,CASSPGHANTEAFF
few,TRBV4-3,17,TRBD2,TRBJ2-1,TGCGCCAGCAGCCAAGATCCGGCTAGCGGGGGGGGCAATGAGCAGTTCTTC,CASSQDPASGGGNEQFF
NA,TRBV5-1,16,NA,TRBJ2-3,TGCGCCAGCAGCTTGGCCTCCGGAGGCTGGGGAGATACGCAGTATTTT,CASSLASGGWGDTQYF
few,TRBV20-1,12,NA,TRBJ1-1,TGCAGGTTGGACAGCCCGAACACTGAAGCTTTCTTT,CRLDSPNTEAFF
few,TRBV5-1,16,NA,TRBJ1-1,TGCGCCAGCAGCTTGGGACAGGCTTGGATGAACACTGAAGCTTTCTTT,CASSLGQAWMNTEAFF
many,TRBV4-1,14,NA,TRBJ2-2,TGCGCCAGCAGCCAAGATGAGGGTCGCCGGGAGCTGTTTTTT,CASSQDEGRRELFF
few,TRBV20-1,16,TRBD1,TRBJ1-1,TGCAGTGCTAGAGATCGGGACAGGGGGCCAGGTACTGAAGCTTTCTTT,CSARDRDRGPGTEAFF
many,TRBV12-3/TRBV12-4,15,NA,TRBJ1-5,TGTGCCAGCAGTTTTGGACAGCATAGCAATCAGCCCCAGCATTTT,CASSFGQHSNQPQHF
many,TRBV5-4,13,NA,TRBJ2-6,TGTGCCAGCAGCTTTGCCGGGGCCAACGTCCTGACTTTC,CASSFAGANVLTF
NA,TRBV10-3,13,NA,TRBJ2-1,TGTGCCATCACCGATCTCTCCTACAATGAGCAGTTCTTC,CAITDLSYNEQFF